This TCR beta chain is from a study of human T cells and chemical hapten exposure. Study overall: During the roughly 25-week study period, patients had diphenylcyclopropenone applied to the scalp every week. General study points: Sensitizing to DPC left TCRs with a frequency above 1 in 1000 unaltered.

V gave up 1 base and J gave up 3 bases, with 11 bases separating them. CDR1 is SGHTA and CDR2 is FQGNSA in the germline V gene. The CDR3 runs to 15 residues. The sample's time point: patch test 2, 6 weeks after DPC sensitization. Treatment denoted: therapeutic diphenylcyclopropenone sensitization with weekly scalp DPC. Alopecia patients, 18 to 70 years old and DPC-suitable, served as donors. The library gave individual cDNA molecules unique molecular identifiers. TCRdb ran MiXCR on the RACE reads and lists one entry per CDR3 protein. The sample shows some 79,000 distinct CDR3 sequences, more than 9% of them seen only once. Turning to this clonotype: Its antigen is still unknown.

This sequence originates from a woman aged 45-65 years with alopecia areata. Some clones in this sample may be carry-over from other donors' samples. The chain carries TRBV7-2 and TRBJ2-3; D remains ambiguous. The material sequenced was whole blood, taken in connection with sensitization to the hapten diphenylcyclopropenone (DPC). The CDR3 DNA reads as TGTGCCAGCAGCTTAGGACCGATTAGGACAGATACGCAGTATTTT. Its translation is CASSLGPIRTDTQYF.